This TCR beta chain was found in a study of identifying expanded T cells in peripheral blood. This CDR3 is built from 14 residues. Per the germline V gene, CDR1 is LNHNV and CDR2 is YYDKDF (reference sequence). Trimming shortened V by 1 base and J by 4 bases, and 10 bases separated the two germline ends. The protocol was immunoSEQ multiplex PCR, while the TCRdb copy is restricted to in-frame clones and leaves out a portion. Among just over 90,000 clones, 88% were seen once, and the ten largest hold about 4.2%. The sequence came from a person aged 18-70 years in good health. Sequenced sample: blood. The rearrangement joins TRBV15 to TRBJ1-2; D is unclear. The CDR3 protein is CATSRALGVYGYTF. DNA of the CDR3: TGTGCCACCAGCAGAGCCCTAGGCGTCTATGGCTACACCTTC.